This TCR beta chain was observed in a study of Ad26.COV2.S vaccination and SARS-CoV-2 variants. Described treatment: some 19 received Ad26.COV2.S at low or high dose, single or two shots; 5 received placebo; per-sample allocation not given. Each sample was drawn 63 days after the first injection (of vaccine or placebo). The vaccine antigen was prefusion-stabilized Wuhan SARS-CoV-2 spike. Profiling relied on immunoSEQ multiplex PCR, and the TCRdb table lists in-frame clones only, not all of them. The sample holds 510,000 or so clones, around 90% seen once. Findings of the study overall: Vaccine and placebo recipients had similar non-spike TCR breadth.

Germline CDR1 and CDR2: MNHNY and SVGAGI (reference sequence). The V end lost 4 bases, the J end lost 8 bases, and 14 bases lay between the germline ends. The CDR3 covers 14 residues. Regarding this clone: No antigen is known for it.

The sequence was collected from a person aged 18-65 years who received the Ad26.COV2.S COVID-19 vaccine or a placebo. The starting material was peripheral blood, obtained in a trial of Ad26.COV2.S vaccine versus placebo. The V and J genes are TRBV6-6 and TRBJ1-4; D is unclear. In nucleotides, the CDR3 is TGTGCCAGCAGTTTCCCAGCCCTGGGGGAAAAACTGTTTTTT. Translating it yields CASSFPALGEKLFF.